The 10 T cell receptor beta chains in this list originate from one sample, sequenced in a study of T-cell memory formation after mild COVID-19. TCRdb called the 5' RACE reads again in MiXCR, with one record for every CDR3 protein. The table records 300,000 to 350,000 distinct CDR3 sequences, 14% of them present only once. Sequencing was carried out using PBMCs or a T cell subset sorted from them (not recorded which). The receptors here all came from a man aged 18 to 29 who had mild COVID-19 (a few samples of this study predate the infection). Cell type and time point are not known.

This clonotype was detected only a few times. The chain is built from TRBV19 and TRBJ2-7; possibly TRBD1 or TRBD2 for D (6 bases each). The CDR3 extends over 14 amino acids. The V end lost 5 bases, the J end lost 7 bases, and 18 bases lay between the germline ends. Germline values: CDR1 LNHDA, CDR2 SQIVND (reference sequence). CDR3 nucleotide sequence: TGTGCCAGTAGTCCGGGGGCAGGGTCGGTAGAGCAGTACGTC. This encodes CASSPGAGSVEQYV.

CDR3 in DNA: TGCAGTGCCCGCTTACTAGCGGGGGGGCGTGGCGGGGAGCTGTTTTTT. Its protein is CSARLLAGGRGGELFF. The V gene is TRBV20-1, the J gene TRBJ2-2, with 13 bases aligning to TRBD2. The V and J ends lost 6 bases and 7 bases, in that order; junction bases with no gene match: 11. Germline V gene sequence: CDR1 DFQATT, CDR2 SNEGSKA (reference sequence). The CDR3 is 16 amino acids.

This clonotype was recorded many times. This chain joins TRBV5-1 and TRBJ2-1; no definite D call. Germline V gene data show CDR1 as SGHRS and CDR2 as YFSETQ. Trimming shortened V by 4 bases and J by 0 bases, and 14 bases separated the two germline ends. CDR3 length: 16 amino acids. The CDR3 nucleotides read TGCGCCAGCAGCAAAGCAAGCCACAGCTCCTACAATGAGCAGTTCTTC. It yields the protein CASSKASHSSYNEQFF.

This clonotype was counted between two and nine times. This chain connects TRBV23-1 to TRBJ2-7; 8 nucleotides match TRBD1. TRBV23-1 is an open reading frame whose function is uncertain. This CDR3 spans 15 amino acids. V dropped 5 bases and J dropped 3; count of bases not matched to a gene: 9. CDR3 sequence reads: CASSGVGTGYYEQYV. The DNA of the CDR3 is TGCGCCAGCAGTGGGGTCGGGACAGGCTACTACGAGCAGTACGTC.

J is TRBJ2-7 and V is TRBV4-1, with a tentative D call TRBD2 (6 bases). V gave up 5 bases and J gave up 0 bases, with 14 bases separating them. This CDR3 has 15 amino acids. CDR1 is MGHRA, CDR2 YSYEKL, per germline. The CDR3 sequence: CASSDAGLSSYEQYF. CDR3 coding DNA: TGCGCCAGCAGCGACGCGGGACTTAGCTCCTACGAGCAGTACTTC.

This chain uses TRBV6-1 with TRBJ2-1; 11 bases align to TRBD2. J was trimmed by 4 bases and V by 2 bases; bases with no gene match: 4. The germline V gene encodes CDR1 MNHNS and CDR2 SASEGT. The CDR3 is made up of 16 amino acids. The CDR3: CASSETTSGGYNEQFF. The DNA for the CDR3 is TGTGCCAGCAGTGAAACAACTAGCGGGGGTTACAATGAGCAGTTCTTC.

The genes are TRBV29-1 and TRBJ2-7, with D possibly TRBD1 on 7 matching bases. Germline lookup yields CDR1 SQVTM and CDR2 ANQGSEA. The CDR3 spans 13 residues. Trimming removed 4 bases from V and 4 bases from J, with 14 bases in between. The CDR3, as DNA: TGCAGCGTTGTAGCAGGGGGAGGTTACGAGCAGTACTTC. Amino acids: CSVVAGGGYEQYF.

A few counts support this clonotype. The rearrangement uses TRBV5-1 and TRBJ1-6; the D is unclear. The CDR3 length is 15 residues. Per germline, CDR1 SGHRS and CDR2 YFSETQ. V gave up 0 bases and J gave up 0 bases, with 4 bases separating them. This CDR3 reads CASSLETSYNSPLHF. CDR3 sequence (DNA): TGCGCCAGCAGCTTGGAAACCTCCTATAATTCACCCCTCCACTTT.

This clonotype was seen repeatedly, ten times or more. The chain employs TRBV5-4 and TRBJ2-1; maybe TRBD1 (5 bases). From germline, CDR1 is SGHNT and CDR2 YYREEE (reference sequence). This CDR3 spans 17 amino acids. V was clipped by 4 bases and J by 4 bases, with 21 bases between them. CDR3 in amino acids: CASSLWTPGVGYNEQFF. As DNA, the CDR3 is TGTGCCAGCAGCCTTTGGACACCCGGAGTTGGGTACAATGAGCAGTTCTTC.

V gene TRBV5-1 combines with J gene TRBJ2-1; no reliable D call. The CDR3 has 14 amino acids. Trimming pared 0 bases from V and 8 bases from J, leaving 12 bases between. Per germline, CDR1 SGHRS and CDR2 YFSETQ. CDR3 sequence reads: CASSLEVAPDEQFF. CDR3 bases: TGCGCCAGCAGCTTGGAGGTAGCCCCGGATGAGCAGTTCTTC.